The following is a T cell receptor beta chain sequence with its context. The data were taken from a study of blood T cells in healthy people across ages. The CDR3 has 14 residues. The V gene's germline CDR1 is SQVTM and CDR2 ANQGSEA. V lost 7 bases and J lost 8; bases outside the gene matches: 13. Primed by a sample-barcoded 5' primer and a J-beta primer mix, a second PCR proceeded for 7 to 11 cycles. TCRdb fed the 5' RACE reads into MiXCR, producing one record per CDR3 protein. Here the sample spans fewer than 1,200,000 distinct CDR3 sequences, around 27% being singletons. The same specimen was also included in a second study, on T cells of mothers and their children.

The chain couples TRBV29-1 to TRBJ2-1; TRBD2 matches at 8 bases. The receptor was derived from a girl aged 2 to 10 in good health. The specimen was blood. The CDR3, as DNA: TGCAGCGCTCTGGGGGGACTAGATCCTCATGAGCAGTTCTTC. It yields the protein CSALGGLDPHEQFF.